This T cell receptor beta chain comes out of a study of CDR3 diversity in severe acne. TCRdb processed the PCR reads anew with MiXCR; each CDR3 protein has one entry. The sample includes about 85,000 distinct CDR3 sequences, roughly half of them seen just once. The germline CDR1 and CDR2 sequences are SGHRS and YFSETQ. CDR3 size: 17 residues. Trimming stripped 3 bases from V and 4 bases from J, with 22 bases between. This receptor was taken from a male donor in good health, serving as a control. The sequenced material came from blood. The chain combines TRBV5-1 with TRBJ1-2, with a tentative D call TRBD1 (5 bases). CDR3 sequence: CASSYMGLNTLGYGYTF. The CDR3 region has the DNA TGCGCCAGCAGCTATATGGGGCTGAACACCCTGGGCTATGGCTACACCTTC. Combining the CDR3 with reference TRBV5-1 and TRBJ1-2 gives the whole variable domain KAGVTQTPRYLIKTRGQQVTLSCSPISGHRSVSWYQQTPGQGLQFLFEYFSETQRNKGNFPGRFSGRQFSNSRSEMNVSTLELGDSALYLCASSYMGLNTLGYGYTFGSGTRLTVV.